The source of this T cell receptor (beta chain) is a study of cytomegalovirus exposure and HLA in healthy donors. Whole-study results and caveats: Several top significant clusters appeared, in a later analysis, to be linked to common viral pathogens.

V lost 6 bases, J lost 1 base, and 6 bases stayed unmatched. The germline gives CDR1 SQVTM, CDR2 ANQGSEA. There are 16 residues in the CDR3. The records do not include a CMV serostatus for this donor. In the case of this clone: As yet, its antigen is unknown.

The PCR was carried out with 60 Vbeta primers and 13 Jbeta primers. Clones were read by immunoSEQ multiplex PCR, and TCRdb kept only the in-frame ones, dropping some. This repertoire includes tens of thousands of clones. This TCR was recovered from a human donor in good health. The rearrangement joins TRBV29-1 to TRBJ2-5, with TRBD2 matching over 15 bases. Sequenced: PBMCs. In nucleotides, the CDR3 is TGCAGCGTCAGGACTAGCGGGGGGGCCTTCCAAGAGACCCAGTACTTC. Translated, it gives CSVRTSGGAFQETQYF.